Each of the 26 T cell receptor beta chains below was sequenced from the same sample in a study of T cell responses to AZD1222 COVID-19 vaccine. Data came from immunoSEQ multiplex PCR; TCRdb stores just in-frame clones and leaves some out. The sample has roughly 110,000 clones, under 95% seen once. The specimen comprised peripheral blood, sampled 28 days after the second AZD1222 dose. The receptor set was obtained from an adult who received the AZD1222 COVID-19 vaccine.

The chain employs TRBV19 and TRBJ1-5; a weak D match, TRBD1 (6 bases). The length of the CDR3 is 18 residues. Between the trimmed V and J ends, which lost 4 bases and 0 bases, there was a span of 19 bases. Germline V gene sequence: CDR1 LNHDA, CDR2 SQIVND (reference sequence). CDR3: CASSRGGRPLYSNQPQHF. In nucleotides, the CDR3 is TGTGCCAGTAGTAGGGGGGGCAGACCCCTATATAGCAATCAGCCCCAGCATTTT.

V is TRBV7-9 and J is TRBJ1-1; D remains ambiguous. CDR1 is SEHNR, CDR2 FQNEAQ, per germline (reference sequence). This CDR3 has 16 amino acids. Trimming cost V 1 base and J 4 bases, with 16 bases left between them. This CDR3 is CASSLEARRGSTEAFF. The CDR3 nucleotides are TGTGCCAGCAGCTTAGAGGCCAGACGAGGGAGCACTGAAGCTTTCTTT.

CDR3 coding DNA: TGTGCCAGCAGCCAAGGCCGGGCGGGGCGAGCTTTCTTT. Residues: CASSQGRAGRAFF. This chain uses TRBV3-1 (or the pseudogene TRBV3-2) with TRBJ1-1; D may be TRBD1 (5 bases). Trimming stripped 1 base from V and 10 bases from J, with 13 bases between. The CDR3 covers 13 residues. Germline V gives CDR1 LGHDT, CDR2 YNNKEL (reference sequence).

The chain is built from TRBV30 and TRBJ2-2, with D unresolved. Deletions cut 0 bases from V and 1 base from J, with 9 bases between. This CDR3 is 15 amino acids long. Germline CDR1 reads GTSNPN; CDR2 reads SVGIG (reference sequence). In nucleotides, the CDR3 is TGTGCCTGGAGTGTAAGACGCCTGAACACCGGGGAGCTGTTTTTT. Encoded protein: CAWSVRRLNTGELFF.

The genes are TRBV5-1 and TRBJ1-4, with 10 bases lining up with TRBD1. J was trimmed by 4 bases and V by 0 bases; bases with no gene match: 3. Germline V gene lookup returns CDR1 SGHRS and CDR2 YFSETQ. The CDR3 contains 16 residues. CDR3 DNA sequence: TGCGCCAGCAGCTTGGTCGGGACAGGGGTTAATGAAAAACTGTTTTTT. Amino acids: CASSLVGTGVNEKLFF. Complete variable domain (other parts from reference TRBV5-1 and TRBJ1-4): KAGVTQTPRYLIKTRGQQVTLSCSPISGHRSVSWYQQTPGQGLQFLFEYFSETQRNKGNFPGRFSGRQFSNSRSEMNVSTLELGDSALYLCASSLVGTGVNEKLFFGSGTQLSVL.

This chain links TRBV6-5 with TRBJ1-1; possible D gene TRBD1, 5 bases. Germline V CDR1 and CDR2: MNHEY, SVGAGI. With 5 bases removed from V and 5 bases from J, the gap between germline ends came to 12 bases. CDR3 length equals 13 residues. In DNA, the CDR3 is TGTGCCAGCAGTATTACGGGACGTACTGAAGCTTTCTTT. This gives the protein CASSITGRTEAFF.

V is TRBV3-1 (or the pseudogene TRBV3-2) and J is TRBJ2-5, with 10 bases that match TRBD1. With V trimmed by 4 bases and J by 4 bases, 6 bases remained unmatched. Germline V gene lookup returns CDR1 LGHDT and CDR2 YNNKEL (reference sequence). The length of the CDR3 is 15 residues. The chain's CDR3 is CASSRRDRGPETQYF. The CDR3 nucleotides read TGTGCCAGCAGCCGGAGGGACAGGGGCCCAGAGACCCAGTACTTC.

The J gene is TRBJ2-3, the V gene TRBV6-4; possibly TRBD1 for D (6 bases). Germline CDR1 MRHNA, CDR2 SNTAGT. The CDR3 loop spans 15 amino acids. V was cut by 3 bases and J by 5 bases, with 15 bases left in between. This chain's CDR3 is CASSEEQGSLDTQYF. For the CDR3, the DNA is TGTGCCAGCAGTGAAGAGCAGGGGAGTTTAGATACGCAGTATTTT.

This chain joins TRBV5-6 and TRBJ1-5; 10 nucleotides match TRBD1. V shed 3 bases and J 6 bases; nucleotides not matched to a gene: 12. CDR1 and CDR2 from the germline V gene are SGHDT and YYEEEE. CDR3 size: 17 residues. The CDR3 coding sequence is TGTGCCAGCAGCTCACTAAGGGGACAGGGGCAGACTCAGCCCCAGCATTTT. This sequence encodes CASSSLRGQGQTQPQHF.

The chain uses TRBV12-3 or TRBV12-4 and TRBJ1-5, with D uncertain. The CDR3 has 13 residues. The ends were cut back, 5 bases at V and 9 bases at J, with 14 bases in the middle. The CDR3 spells CASSQTIKTPQHF. DNA of the CDR3: TGTGCCAGCAGTCAGACAATCAAAACGCCCCAGCATTTT.

This clone was seen a handful of times. The chain links TRBV9 to TRBJ2-2; 12 bases map to TRBD1. After removal of 3 bases from V and 6 bases from J, the junction contained 6 bases not matched to a gene. CDR1 and CDR2 from the germline V gene are SGDLS and YYNGEE. The CDR3 has 16 amino acids. Written as DNA, the CDR3 is TGTGCCAGCAGCGCAACCGGGACAGGGGGCTCCGGGGAGCTGTTTTTT. It encodes CASSATGTGGSGELFF.

The chain links TRBV6-5 to TRBJ1-5; D is unclear. The V end lost 7 bases, the J end lost 0 bases, and 10 bases lay between the germline ends. Germline values: CDR1 MNHEY, CDR2 SVGAGI. The CDR3 spans 14 residues. Written as DNA, the CDR3 is TGTGCCAGCACGAAGGGTAATAGCAATCAGCCCCAGCATTTT. The encoded protein is CASTKGNSNQPQHF.

The rearrangement uses TRBV6-5 and TRBJ2-1; unclear D gene. V was trimmed by 10 bases and J by 7 bases, leaving 14 bases between them. Germline CDR1 MNHEY, CDR2 SVGAGI. There are 12 residues in the CDR3. CDR3 loop: CATRTVRNEQFF. The CDR3 nucleotides are TGTGCCACCCGGACGGTGAGGAATGAGCAGTTCTTC.

The V gene is TRBV3-1 (or the pseudogene TRBV3-2), the J gene TRBJ2-1, with TRBD2 matching 11 bases. CDR3 size: 18 residues. From germline, CDR1 is LGHDT and CDR2 YNNKEL (reference sequence). Losses at the gene ends were 5 bases for V and 4 bases for J; bases not matched to a gene: 13. The CDR3 is CASSTRGGSGGGYNEQFF. The DNA of the CDR3 is TGTGCCAGCAGCACCCGAGGTGGTAGCGGGGGGGGGTACAATGAGCAGTTCTTC.

This rearrangement joins TRBV7-6 to TRBJ2-2, with 7 nucleotides matching TRBD2. The CDR3 has 16 amino acids. V was clipped by 0 bases and J by 3 bases; unmatched bases: 4. Germline loops: CDR1 SGHVS, CDR2 FNYEAQ. CDR3 sequence (DNA): TGTGCCAGCAGCTTAGCCGGGGGGACCTACACCGGGGAGCTGTTTTTT. Translated, it gives CASSLAGGTYTGELFF.

The chain couples TRBV7-9 to TRBJ2-7; D unresolved. CDR3 length: 15 amino acids. Trimming removed 5 bases from V and 0 bases from J, with 14 bases in between. The V gene's germline CDR1 is SEHNR and CDR2 FQNEAQ (reference sequence). In DNA form, the CDR3 reads TGTGCCAGCAGCCATGACGCACAGCCCTCCTACGAGCAGTACTTC. Translation gives CASSHDAQPSYEQYF. The whole variable domain, remainder taken from reference TRBV7-9 and TRBJ2-7, is DTGVSQNPRHKITKRGQNVTFRCDPISEHNRLYWYRQTLGQGPEFLTYFQNEAQLEKSRLLSDRFSAERPKGSFSTLEIQRTEQGDSAMYLCASSHDAQPSYEQYFGPGTRLTVT.

The CDR3 here is CASSPPGQGGGQPQHF. The CDR3 DNA reads TGTGCCAGCTCACCACCGGGACAGGGGGGAGGTCAGCCCCAGCATTTT. The chain links TRBV18 to TRBJ1-5, with 11 positions matching TRBD1. The CDR3 runs 16 residues. V shed 0 bases, J shed 6 bases, and the junction held 4 bases outside the gene matches. Germline CDR1 KGHSH, CDR2 LQKENI.

The V call is TRBV4-3, the J call TRBJ2-7; D is undetermined. Germline-derived CDR1 and CDR2 are LGHNA and YSLEER. The V end was cut by 4 bases, the J end by 5 bases, with 6 bases between. The CDR3 consists of 11 residues. Written as DNA, the CDR3 is TGCGCCAGCAGCCTTGGGGACGAGCAGTACTTC. Translated: CASSLGDEQYF.

The chain combines TRBV30 with TRBJ1-5, with 8 bases identical to TRBD1. CDR1 is GTSNPN, CDR2 SVGIG, per germline (reference sequence). The CDR3 sequence is 13 residues long. With 5 bases clipped from V and 2 bases from J, the junction kept 2 bases outside the gene matches. The CDR3 coding sequence is TGTGCCTGGGGACAGGGTCGCAATCAGCCCCAGCATTTT. Encoded protein: CAWGQGRNQPQHF.

This rearrangement joins TRBV18 to TRBJ1-2, with a tentative D call TRBD1 (6 bases). Germline assignment: CDR1 KGHSH and CDR2 LQKENI. The CDR3 totals 14 residues. V shed 2 bases and J shed 0 bases, with 7 bases lying between them. CDR3 bases: TGTGCCAGCTCACCAGGACAGTCTAACTATGGCTACACCTTC. Translated, it gives CASSPGQSNYGYTF.

V gene TRBV14 combines with J gene TRBJ1-1, with 10 positions matching TRBD1. The germline V gene has CDR1 SGHDN and CDR2 FVKESK. V was clipped by 4 bases and J by 1 base; unmatched bases: 6. This CDR3 comprises 16 residues. The CDR3 sequence: CASSLRTGGANTEAFF. The CDR3 bases are TGTGCCAGCAGCCTTCGGACAGGGGGGGCGAACACTGAAGCTTTCTTT.

This clone was seen just once. V and J are TRBV5-6 and TRBJ2-7; 9 bases fit TRBD1. In germline, CDR1 is SGHDT, CDR2 YYEEEE. The CDR3 extends over 14 amino acids. The V and J ends lost 4 bases and 3 bases, in that order; junction bases with no gene match: 5. The CDR3 loop is CASSPRDRDYEQYF. The CDR3 nucleotides read TGTGCCAGCAGCCCAAGGGACAGGGACTACGAGCAGTACTTC.

The chain employs TRBV19 and TRBJ2-7, with D perhaps assigned TRBD1 or TRBD2 (5 bases each). Germline V CDR1 and CDR2: LNHDA, SQIVND (reference sequence). The CDR3 covers 14 residues. V lost 5 bases and J 3 bases, leaving 14 bases between the germline ends. The CDR3 DNA reads TGTGCCAGTAGTCCGGGACCCACTGGCTACGAGCAGTACTTC. This encodes CASSPGPTGYEQYF.

This chain joins TRBV2 and TRBJ1-3; 9 bases match TRBD1. There are 17 residues in the CDR3. V shed 6 bases and J 3 bases; nucleotides not matched to a gene: 12. Germline CDR1 reads SNHLY; CDR2 reads FYNNEI. The CDR3 bases are TGTGCCAGCAGGGACATGTCCCTGACAGGGGGTGGAAACACCATATATTTT. Translation gives CASRDMSLTGGGNTIYF. The variable domain in full, with the rest retrieved from reference TRBV2 and TRBJ1-3, is EPEVTQTPSHQVTQMGQEVILRCVPISNHLYFYWYRQILGQKVEFLVSFYNNEISEKSEIFDDQFSVERPDGSNFTLKIRSTKLEDSAMYFCASRDMSLTGGGNTIYFGEGSWLTVV.

The CDR3 region is CASSLPLGNGYEQYF. The CDR3 DNA sequence: TGTGCCAGCAGTTTACCCCTAGGGAACGGCTACGAGCAGTACTTC. The rearrangement links TRBV6-2 or TRBV6-3 to TRBJ2-7; D unclear. Germline CDR1 and CDR2: MNHEY and SVGEGT. Trimming stripped 4 bases from V and 3 bases from J, with 16 bases between. The CDR3 length is 15 residues.

On this clone itself: Other DNA sequences from this sample encode an identical CDR3 as well. The V gene is TRBV2, the J gene TRBJ2-5; the match to TRBD2 covers 11 bases. This CDR3 has 15 residues. Looked up from germline, CDR1 is SNHLY and CDR2 is FYNNEI. Trimming took 3 bases from V and 2 from J; bases not matched to a gene: 2. The CDR3, as DNA: TGTGCCAGCAGTGAGGCTAGCGGGGGGCAAGAGACCCAGTACTTC. It encodes CASSEASGGQETQYF.